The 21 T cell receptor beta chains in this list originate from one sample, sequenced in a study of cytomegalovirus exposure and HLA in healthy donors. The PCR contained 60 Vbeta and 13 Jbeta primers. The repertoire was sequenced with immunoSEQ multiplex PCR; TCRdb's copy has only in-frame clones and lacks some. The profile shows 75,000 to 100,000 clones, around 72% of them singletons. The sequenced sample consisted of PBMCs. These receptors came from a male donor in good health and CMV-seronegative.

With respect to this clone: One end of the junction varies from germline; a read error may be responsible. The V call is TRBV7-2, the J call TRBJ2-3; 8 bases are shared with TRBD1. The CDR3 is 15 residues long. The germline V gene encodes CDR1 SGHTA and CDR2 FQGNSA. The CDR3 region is CASMRDRTFTNTQYF. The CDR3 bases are TGTGCCAGCATGCGGGACAGGACATTCACAAATACGCAGTATTTT.

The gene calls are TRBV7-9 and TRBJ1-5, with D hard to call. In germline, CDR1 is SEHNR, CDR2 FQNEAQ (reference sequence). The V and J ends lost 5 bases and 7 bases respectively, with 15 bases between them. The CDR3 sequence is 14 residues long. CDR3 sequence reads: CASSPAGYKQPQHF. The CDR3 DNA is TGTGCCAGCAGCCCGGCGGGGTACAAACAGCCCCAGCATTTT.

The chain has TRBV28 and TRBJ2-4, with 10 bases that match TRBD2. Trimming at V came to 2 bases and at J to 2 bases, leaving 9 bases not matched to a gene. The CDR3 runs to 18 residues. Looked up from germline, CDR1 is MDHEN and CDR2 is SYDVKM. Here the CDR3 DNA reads TGTGCCAGCAGTTTACCCTCAAAGCGGGAGGGGACCAAAAACATTCAGTACTTC. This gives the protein CASSLPSKREGTKNIQYF.

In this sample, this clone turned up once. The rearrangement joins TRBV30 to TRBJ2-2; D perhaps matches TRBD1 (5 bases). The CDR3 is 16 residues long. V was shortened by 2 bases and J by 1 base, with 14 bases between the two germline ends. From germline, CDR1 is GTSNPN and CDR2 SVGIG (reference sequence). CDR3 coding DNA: TGTGCCTGGAGTAGAGCAGGGCCCATGAACACCGGGGAGCTGTTTTTT. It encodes CAWSRAGPMNTGELFF.

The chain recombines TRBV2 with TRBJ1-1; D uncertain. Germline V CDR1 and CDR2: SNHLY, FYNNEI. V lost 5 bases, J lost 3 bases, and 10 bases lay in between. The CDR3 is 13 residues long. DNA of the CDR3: TGTGCCAGCAGTCGGGAGCGCGACACTGAAGCTTTCTTT. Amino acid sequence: CASSRERDTEAFF. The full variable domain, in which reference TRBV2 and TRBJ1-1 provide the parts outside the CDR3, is EPEVTQTPSHQVTQMGQEVILRCVPISNHLYFYWYRQILGQKVEFLVSFYNNEISEKSEIFDDQFSVERPDGSNFTLKIRSTKLEDSAMYFCASSRERDTEAFFGQGTRLTVV.

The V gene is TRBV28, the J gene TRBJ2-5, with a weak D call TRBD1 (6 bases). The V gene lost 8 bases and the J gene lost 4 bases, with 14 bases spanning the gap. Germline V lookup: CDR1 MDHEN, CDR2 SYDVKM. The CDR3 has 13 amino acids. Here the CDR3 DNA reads TGTGCCAGCGGGTTGGGGGCGGGAGAGACCCAGTACTTC. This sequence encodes CASGLGAGETQYF.

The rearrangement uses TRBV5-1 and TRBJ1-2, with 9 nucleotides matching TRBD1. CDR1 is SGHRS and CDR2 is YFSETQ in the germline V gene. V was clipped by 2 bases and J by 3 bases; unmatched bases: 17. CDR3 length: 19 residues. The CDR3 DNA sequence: TGCGCCAGCAGCTTTCTTTCCGGGACAGGGTTTACCGAGGACTATGGCTACACCTTC. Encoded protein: CASSFLSGTGFTEDYGYTF.

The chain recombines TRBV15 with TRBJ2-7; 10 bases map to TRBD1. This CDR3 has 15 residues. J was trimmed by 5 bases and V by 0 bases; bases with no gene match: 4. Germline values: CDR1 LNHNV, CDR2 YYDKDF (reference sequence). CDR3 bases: TGTGCCACCAGCAGAGAAAGACAGGGGGCAAACGAGCAGTACTTC. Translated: CATSRERQGANEQYF.

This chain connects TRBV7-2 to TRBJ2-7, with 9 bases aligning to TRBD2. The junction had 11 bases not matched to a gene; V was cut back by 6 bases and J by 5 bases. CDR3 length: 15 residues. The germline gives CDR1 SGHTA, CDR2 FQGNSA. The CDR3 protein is CASSRLAGGPNEQYF. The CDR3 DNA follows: TGTGCCAGCAGTAGACTGGCGGGAGGGCCGAACGAGCAGTACTTC.

The CDR3 bases are TGTGCCAGCAGCCGAGCATCCTACGAGCAGTACTTC. Translated, it gives CASSRASYEQYF. The chain combines TRBV7-9 with TRBJ2-7; D gene unclear. V lost 5 bases, J lost 1 base, and 6 bases lay in between. The germline gives CDR1 SEHNR, CDR2 FQNEAQ (reference sequence). This CDR3 comprises 12 residues.

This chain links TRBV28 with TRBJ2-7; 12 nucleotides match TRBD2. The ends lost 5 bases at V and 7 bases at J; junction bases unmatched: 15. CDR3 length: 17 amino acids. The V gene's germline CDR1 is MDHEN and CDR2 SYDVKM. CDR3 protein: CASSPASGLAGSREQYF. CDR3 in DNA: TGTGCCAGCAGTCCGGCATCAGGACTAGCGGGATCACGGGAGCAGTACTTC.

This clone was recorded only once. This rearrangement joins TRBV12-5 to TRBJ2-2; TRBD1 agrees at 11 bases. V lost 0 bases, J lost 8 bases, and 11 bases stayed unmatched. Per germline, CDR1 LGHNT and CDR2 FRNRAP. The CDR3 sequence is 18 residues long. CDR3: CASGLVRAGTGGWGELFF. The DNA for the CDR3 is TGTGCTAGTGGTTTGGTACGGGCGGGGACAGGGGGTTGGGGGGAGCTGTTTTTT.

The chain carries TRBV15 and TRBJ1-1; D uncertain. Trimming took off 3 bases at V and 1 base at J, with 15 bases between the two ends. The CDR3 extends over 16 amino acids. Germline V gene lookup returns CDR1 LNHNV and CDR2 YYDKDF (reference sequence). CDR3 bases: TGTGCCACCAGCAGTGATACAGAGCCCAGGAACACTGAAGCTTTCTTT. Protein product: CATSSDTEPRNTEAFF.

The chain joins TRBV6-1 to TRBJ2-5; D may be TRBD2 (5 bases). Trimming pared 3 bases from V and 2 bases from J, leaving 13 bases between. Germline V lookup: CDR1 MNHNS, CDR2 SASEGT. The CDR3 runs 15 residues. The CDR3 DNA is TGTGCCAGCAGTGAGAGGGCAGCGACACAAGAGACCCAGTACTTC. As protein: CASSERAATQETQYF.

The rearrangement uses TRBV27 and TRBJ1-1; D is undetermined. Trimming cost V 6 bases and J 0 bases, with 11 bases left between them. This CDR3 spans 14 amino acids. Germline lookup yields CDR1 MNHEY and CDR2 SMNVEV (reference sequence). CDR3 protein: CASRNSYMNTEAFF. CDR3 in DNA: TGTGCCAGCAGAAACAGCTACATGAACACTGAAGCTTTCTTT.

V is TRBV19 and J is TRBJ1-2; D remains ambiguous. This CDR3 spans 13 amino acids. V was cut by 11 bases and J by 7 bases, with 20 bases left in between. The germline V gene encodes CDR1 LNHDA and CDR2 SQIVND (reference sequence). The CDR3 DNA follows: TGTGCCTCAAAGATCGGCGGGGTGGGTGGCTACACCTTC. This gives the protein CASKIGGVGGYTF.

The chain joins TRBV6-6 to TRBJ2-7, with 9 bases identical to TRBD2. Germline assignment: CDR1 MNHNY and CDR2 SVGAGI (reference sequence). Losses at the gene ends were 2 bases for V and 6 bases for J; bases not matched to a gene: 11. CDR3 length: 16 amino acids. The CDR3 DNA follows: TGTGCCAGCAGTTACACGGGTAGCGGGAGCTCTCGCGAGCAGTACTTC. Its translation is CASSYTGSGSSREQYF.

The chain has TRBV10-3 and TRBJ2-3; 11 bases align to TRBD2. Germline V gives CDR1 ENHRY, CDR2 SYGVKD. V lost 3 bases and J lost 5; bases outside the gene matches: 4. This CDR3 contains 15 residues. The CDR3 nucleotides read TGTGCCATCAGTGAAACTAGCGGGAGAGTAGATACGCAGTATTTT. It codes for CAISETSGRVDTQYF.

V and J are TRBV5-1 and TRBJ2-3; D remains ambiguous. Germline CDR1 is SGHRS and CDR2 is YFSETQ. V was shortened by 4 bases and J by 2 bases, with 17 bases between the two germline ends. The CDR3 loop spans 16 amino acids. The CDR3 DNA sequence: TGCGCCAGCAGCCCGGATGGGCAGCTACCCACAGATACGCAGTATTTT. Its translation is CASSPDGQLPTDTQYF. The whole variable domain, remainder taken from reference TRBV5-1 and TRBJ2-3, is KAGVTQTPRYLIKTRGQQVTLSCSPISGHRSVSWYQQTPGQGLQFLFEYFSETQRNKGNFPGRFSGRQFSNSRSEMNVSTLELGDSALYLCASSPDGQLPTDTQYFGPGTRLTVL.

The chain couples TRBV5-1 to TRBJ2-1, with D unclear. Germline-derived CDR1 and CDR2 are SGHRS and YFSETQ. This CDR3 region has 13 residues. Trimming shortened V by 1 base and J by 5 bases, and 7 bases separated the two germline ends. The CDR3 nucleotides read TGCGCCAGCAGCTTGTCCAGAAACAATGAGCAGTTCTTC. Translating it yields CASSLSRNNEQFF.

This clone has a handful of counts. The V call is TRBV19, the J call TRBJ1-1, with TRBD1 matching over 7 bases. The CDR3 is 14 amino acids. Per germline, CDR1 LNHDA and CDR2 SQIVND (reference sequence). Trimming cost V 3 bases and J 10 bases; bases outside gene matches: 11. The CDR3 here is CASSMGGYRGGAFF. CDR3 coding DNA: TGTGCCAGTAGTATGGGTGGGTACAGGGGTGGAGCTTTCTTT.